The rows below give T cell receptor beta chains drawn from one sample of a study of blood T cell repertoires in COVID-19. The assay was immunoSEQ multiplex PCR, and TCRdb's table has in-frame clones only and misses some. The sample carries roughly 210,000 clones, 84% recorded once. Sequencing was carried out using peripheral blood. Receptor source: a woman at least 80 years old with COVID-19, enrolled during active disease. CDR3s leave out the opening cysteine and the closing phenylalanine or tryptophan. The D gene is left open where the match is weak.

cdr3_length: 16
d_call: TRBD1
j_call: TRBJ1-1
v_call: TRBV9
cdr3_aa: ASSVEIGTGGVGTEAF

cdr3_length: 13
d_call: TRBD1
j_call: TRBJ2-3
v_call: TRBV5-5
cdr3_aa: ASSYWTGITDTQY

cdr3_length: 13
d_call: TRBD2
j_call: TRBJ2-1
v_call: TRBV3-1/TRBV3-2
cdr3_aa: ASSRIAGGHNEQF

cdr3_length: 15
d_call: NA
j_call: TRBJ2-6
v_call: TRBV4-3
cdr3_aa: ASSQGQASSGANVLT

cdr3_length: 14
d_call: NA
j_call: TRBJ2-3
v_call: TRBV6-5
cdr3_aa: ASSYSGVAATDTQY

cdr3_length: 14
d_call: NA
j_call: TRBJ1-4
v_call: TRBV19
cdr3_aa: ASSRRGGTTNEKLF

cdr3_length: 14
d_call: NA
j_call: TRBJ2-2
v_call: TRBV4-1
cdr3_aa: ASSRWAGVNTGELF

cdr3_length: 11
d_call: TRBD1
j_call: TRBJ1-2
v_call: TRBV5-1
cdr3_aa: ASSSQGARGYT

cdr3_length: 11
d_call: NA
j_call: TRBJ1-6
v_call: TRBV2
cdr3_aa: ASNGGFRSPLH

cdr3_length: 13
d_call: NA
j_call: TRBJ1-1
v_call: TRBV6-6
cdr3_aa: ASSPLEAAVTEAF

cdr3_length: 14
d_call: NA
j_call: TRBJ1-3
v_call: TRBV9
cdr3_aa: ASSVGTGFSGNTIY

cdr3_length: 13
d_call: NA
j_call: TRBJ1-5
v_call: TRBV5-5
cdr3_aa: ASSPIWGGNQPQH